This entry concerns a single T cell receptor beta chain. Its antigen is not identified. The CDR3 totals 12 residues. This sample is part of a study of T-cell memory formation after mild COVID-19. Study-wide findings and caveats: Contracting clones from day 15 to 85 had balanced CD4/CD8; later expanders favoured CD4+. Contracting CD4+ clones sat mainly in CM and EM; CD8+ in EMRA. Memory sampled before infection contained some responding clones, suggesting cross-reactive memory joined.

Constant-segment-primed 5'RACE gave TCR alpha and TCR beta cDNA libraries with sample barcodes and UMIs. In TCRdb, the 5' RACE reads were re-called with MiXCR into one record per CDR3 protein. The table has around 370,000 distinct CDR3 sequences, roughly 21% seen once. V and J are TRBV21-1 and TRBJ2-7; TRBD1 is the table's D call, not checked against the DNA. TRBV21-1 counts as a pseudogene. The specimen was PBMCs or a T cell subset sorted from them (not recorded which). The clonotype comes from an adult woman who had mild COVID-19 (a few samples of this study predate the infection). Cell type and time point are not known. This CDR3 reads CASTSGASEQYF. The CDR3 DNA reads TGTGCCAGCACCTCGGGGGCTTCCGAGCAGTACTTC.